The rows below give T cell receptor beta chains drawn from one sample of a study of PD-1 blockade in mismatch repair-deficient tumors. Data came from immunoSEQ multiplex PCR; TCRdb stores just in-frame clones and leaves some out. This sample has about 67,000 clones, with around 73% found just once. The input for sequencing was peripheral blood, taken 2 weeks after starting pembrolizumab. The receptors were gathered from an adult with mismatch repair-deficient cancer. CDR3s include the opening cysteine and the closing phenylalanine or tryptophan. D genes are given only for firm matches.

d_gene	v_gene	j_gene	CDR3aa	CDR3nt
TRBD1	TRBV27	TRBJ1-1	CASSRQGGNTEAFF	TGTGCCAGCAGTCGACAGGGGGGTAACACTGAAGCTTTCTTT
NA	TRBV6-5	TRBJ2-7	CASSYIATGTSYEQYF	TGTGCCAGCAGTTACATTGCGACAGGAACATCCTACGAGCAGTACTTC
NA	TRBV11-2	TRBJ2-1	CASSKEGQLGKNEQFF	TGTGCCAGCAGCAAAGAGGGCCAGTTAGGTAAAAATGAGCAGTTCTTC
NA	TRBV6-1	TRBJ1-1	CASNWQGNTEAFF	TGTGCCAGTAATTGGCAGGGGAACACTGAAGCTTTCTTT
NA	TRBV4-3	TRBJ2-7	CASSQEWTAYEQYF	TGCGCCAGCAGCCAAGAGTGGACAGCCTACGAGCAGTACTTC
NA	TRBV30	TRBJ2-3	CAWANGGDTDTQYF	TGTGCCTGGGCGAACGGGGGTGACACAGATACGCAGTATTTT
NA	TRBV6-5	TRBJ2-7	CASSYGPGRQYF	TGTGCCAGCAGTTACGGCCCGGGACGGCAGTACTTC
NA	TRBV2	TRBJ2-7	CASSEAGQLYEQYF	TGTGCCAGCAGTGAAGCTGGGCAGCTATACGAGCAGTACTTC
TRBD2	TRBV13	TRBJ2-7	CASSGPGLANYEQYF	TGTGCCAGCAGCGGGCCGGGACTAGCGAACTACGAGCAGTACTTC
NA	TRBV20-1	TRBJ2-7	CSAGGDREQYF	TGCAGTGCAGGGGGAGATCGCGAGCAGTACTTC